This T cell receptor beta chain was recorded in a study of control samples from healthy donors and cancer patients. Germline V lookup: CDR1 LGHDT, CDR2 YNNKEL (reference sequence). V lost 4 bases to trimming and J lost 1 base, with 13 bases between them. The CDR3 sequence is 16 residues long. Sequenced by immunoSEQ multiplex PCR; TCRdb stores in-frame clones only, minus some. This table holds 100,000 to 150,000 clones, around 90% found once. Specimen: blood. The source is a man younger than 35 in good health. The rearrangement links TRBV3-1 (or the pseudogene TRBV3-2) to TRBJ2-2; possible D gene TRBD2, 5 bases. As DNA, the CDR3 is TGTGCCAGCAGCCTCGGGGATACGGGGAACACCGGGGAGCTGTTTTTT. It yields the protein CASSLGDTGNTGELFF.